This T cell receptor (beta chain) stems from a study of early T cells in non-severe SARS-CoV-2 infection. Germline lookup yields CDR1 DFQATT and CDR2 SNEGSKA (reference sequence). With 6 bases removed from V and 6 bases from J, the gap between germline ends came to 24 bases. This CDR3 is 15 amino acids long. TCRdb processed the 5' RACE reads anew with MiXCR; each CDR3 protein has one entry. This table holds 45,000 to 55,000 distinct CDR3 sequences, approximately 10% found once. Sequencing was performed on whole blood. The receptor was isolated from an adult who was a healthcare worker with PCR-confirmed SARS-CoV-2 infection or an uninfected control (not recorded which). The chain combines TRBV20-1 with TRBJ2-7; possible D gene TRBD2, 5 bases. CDR3 sequence: CSARPDGGGRFEQYF. The DNA of the CDR3 is TGCAGTGCAAGACCCGACGGCGGTGGGAGATTCGAGCAGTACTTC.